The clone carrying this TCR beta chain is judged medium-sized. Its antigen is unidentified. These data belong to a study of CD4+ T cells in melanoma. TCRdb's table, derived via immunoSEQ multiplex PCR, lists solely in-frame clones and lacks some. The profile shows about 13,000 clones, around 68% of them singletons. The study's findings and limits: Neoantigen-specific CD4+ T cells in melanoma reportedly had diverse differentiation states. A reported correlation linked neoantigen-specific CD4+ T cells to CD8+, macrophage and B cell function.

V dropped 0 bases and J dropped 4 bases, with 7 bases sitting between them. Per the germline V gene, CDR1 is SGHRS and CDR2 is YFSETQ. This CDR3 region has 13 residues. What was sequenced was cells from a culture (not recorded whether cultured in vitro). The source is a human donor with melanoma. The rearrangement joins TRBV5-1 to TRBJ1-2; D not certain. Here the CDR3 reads CASSLEGGYGYTF. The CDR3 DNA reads TGCGCCAGCAGCTTGGAGGGAGGCTATGGCTACACCTTC.